There are many counts of the clone carrying this T cell receptor beta chain. The antigen remains undetermined. Trimming stripped 6 bases from V and 4 bases from J, with 12 bases between. This CDR3 spans 13 amino acids. From germline, CDR1 is ENHRY and CDR2 SYGVKD. TCRdb processed the RT-PCR reads anew with MiXCR; each CDR3 protein has one entry. The sample records under 500,000 distinct CDR3 sequences, around 9.9% being singletons. These data belong to a study of response to subunit inactivated influenza vaccine. Findings and caveats of the study: That few new T cells are recruited by each seasonal influenza vaccination was the authors' suggestion.

The J gene is TRBJ2-5, the V gene TRBV10-3, with a possible D match to TRBD1 (6 bases). This sample comprised PBMCs from blood, obtained about 40 days after vaccination. This TCR came from a man aged 50 to 60 who received an inactivated influenza vaccine. In DNA form, the CDR3 reads TGTGCCATCAGCGAAACAGGGACAGAGACCCAGTACTTC. Translating it yields CAISETGTETQYF.